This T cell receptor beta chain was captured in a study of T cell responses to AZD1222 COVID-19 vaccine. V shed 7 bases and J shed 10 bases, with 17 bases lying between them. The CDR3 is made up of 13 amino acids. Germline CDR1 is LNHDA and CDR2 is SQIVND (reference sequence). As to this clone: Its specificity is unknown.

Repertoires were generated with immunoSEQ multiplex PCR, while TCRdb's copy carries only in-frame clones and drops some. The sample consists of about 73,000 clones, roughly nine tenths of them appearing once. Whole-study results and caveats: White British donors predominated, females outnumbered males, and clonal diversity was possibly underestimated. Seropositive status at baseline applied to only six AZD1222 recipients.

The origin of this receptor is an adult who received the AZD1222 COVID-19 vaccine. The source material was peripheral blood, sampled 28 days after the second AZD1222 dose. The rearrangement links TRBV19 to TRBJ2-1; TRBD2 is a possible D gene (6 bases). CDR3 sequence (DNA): TGTGCCAGTAAGGACACCCCGGGGAGGGAGCAGTTCTTC. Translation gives CASKDTPGREQFF.